A selection of T cell receptor beta chains follows, all from one sample in a study of siplizumab effects on memory and regulatory T cells. The assay was immunoSEQ multiplex PCR, and TCRdb's table has in-frame clones only and misses some. The sample lists tens of thousands of clones, over 80% seen once, with roughly 3.8% in the top ten. Sequenced input: memory CD4+ T cells sorted from blood. The receptors shown here come from a human donor in good health. The CDR3 runs from the conserved cysteine through the conserved F or W. The order of the fields is CDR3 protein, CDR3 DNA, clone size, D gene, V gene, CDR3 length, J gene. A D gene is named only where the DNA matches it firmly. Clone size appears in some rows only: once, few, many, or a class for an expanded clone.

CAWSIPPSQGWNTEAFF	TGTGCCTGGAGTATTCCTCCCTCACAGGGATGGAACACTGAAGCTTTCTTT	few	.	TRBV30	17	TRBJ1-1
CSVVLNTEAFF	TGCAGCGTTGTACTGAACACTGAAGCTTTCTTT	.	.	TRBV29-1	11	TRBJ1-1
CASSMVRDSLTGNTIYF	TGTGCCAGTAGTATGGTCCGGGACAGCTTAACTGGAAACACCATATATTTT	once	TRBD1	TRBV19	17	TRBJ1-3
CASSPQVGDTQYF	TGTGCCAGCAGCCCTCAAGTGGGAGATACGCAGTATTTT	once	.	TRBV9	13	TRBJ2-3
CASTERMASLSNQPQHF	TGTGCCAGCACTGAAAGAATGGCATCCCTTAGCAATCAGCCCCAGCATTTT	.	.	TRBV6-1	17	TRBJ1-5
CASSLPRQGSNEQYF	TGTGCCAGCAGTTTACCCCGACAGGGGTCCAACGAGCAGTACTTC	.	TRBD1	TRBV28	15	TRBJ2-7
CASSTQPLASPLHF	TGTGCCAGCAGTACACAACCCCTAGCTTCACCCCTCCACTTT	.	.	TRBV2	14	TRBJ1-6
CACRAIYNEQFF	TGTGCCTGCCGGGCCATCTACAATGAGCAGTTCTTC	.	.	TRBV30	12	TRBJ2-1
CASSFQGFGYGYTF	TGTGCCAGCAGTTTTCAGGGGTTCGGCTATGGCTACACCTTC	.	.	TRBV27	14	TRBJ1-2
CAWSVGGVNTEAFF	TGTGCCTGGAGTGTGGGGGGGGTTAACACTGAAGCTTTCTTT	.	.	TRBV30	14	TRBJ1-1
CASSYSTARSSYEQYF	TGTGCCAGCAGTTACTCTACAGCAAGGAGCTCCTACGAGCAGTACTTC	.	.	TRBV6-5	16	TRBJ2-7
CASSSERGGGQETQYF	TGCGCCAGCAGCTCAGAGCGGGGGGGAGGCCAAGAGACCCAGTACTTC	.	TRBD2	TRBV5-1	16	TRBJ2-5
CAIQRVADSYEQYF	TGTGCCATTCAGAGGGTAGCGGACTCCTACGAGCAGTACTTC	.	.	TRBV10-3	14	TRBJ2-7
CASRMTGGITEAFF	TGTGCCAGCAGAATGACAGGGGGAATCACTGAAGCTTTCTTT	once	TRBD1	TRBV28	14	TRBJ1-1
CASRGPYGTDTQYF	TGTGCCAGTCGAGGGCCTTATGGCACAGATACGCAGTATTTT	.	.	TRBV13	14	TRBJ2-3
CATLPGLHSGNTIYF	TGTGCCACCCTCCCGGGACTACACTCTGGAAACACCATATATTTT	.	.	TRBV6-5	15	TRBJ1-3
CASSEIGREARWGGYTF	TGTGCCAGCAGTGAAATAGGGCGTGAGGCGAGGTGGGGTGGCTACACCTTC	.	.	TRBV25-1	17	TRBJ1-2
CASSSLQGTEAFF	TGCGCCAGCAGCAGTTTACAGGGCACTGAAGCTTTCTTT	.	.	TRBV5-1	13	TRBJ1-1
CASTEAAYEQYF	TGTGCCAGCACCGAGGCAGCCTACGAGCAGTACTTC	.	.	TRBV6-1	12	TRBJ2-7
CASRFPRETAGELFF	TGTGCCAGCAGGTTTCCCAGGGAGACGGCCGGGGAGCTGTTTTTT	.	.	TRBV5-4	15	TRBJ2-2
CASSLGHTNYGYTF	TGCGCCAGCAGCTTAGGGCATACTAACTATGGCTACACCTTC	.	.	TRBV5-1	14	TRBJ1-2
CASIDRTSSEQYF	TGTGCCAGTATCGACAGAACCTCCTCCGAGCAGTACTTC	.	.	TRBV19	13	TRBJ2-7
CASSQETDSTNEKLFF	TGTGCCAGCAGCCAAGAGACTGACTCAACTAATGAAAAACTGTTTTTT	.	.	TRBV4-2	16	TRBJ1-4